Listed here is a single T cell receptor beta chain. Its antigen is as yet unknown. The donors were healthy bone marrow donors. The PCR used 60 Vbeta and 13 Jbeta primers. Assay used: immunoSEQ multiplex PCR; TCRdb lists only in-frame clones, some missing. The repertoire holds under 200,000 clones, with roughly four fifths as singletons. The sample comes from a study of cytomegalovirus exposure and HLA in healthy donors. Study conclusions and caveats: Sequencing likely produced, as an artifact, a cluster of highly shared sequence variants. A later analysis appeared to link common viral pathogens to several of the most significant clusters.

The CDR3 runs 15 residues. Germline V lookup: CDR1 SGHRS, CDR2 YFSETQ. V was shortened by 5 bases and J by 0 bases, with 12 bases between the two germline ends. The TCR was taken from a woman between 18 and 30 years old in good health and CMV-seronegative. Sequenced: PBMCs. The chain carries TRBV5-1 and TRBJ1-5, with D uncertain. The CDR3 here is CASSEAGYSNQPQHF. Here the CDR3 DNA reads TGCGCCAGCAGTGAAGCAGGTTATAGCAATCAGCCCCAGCATTTT. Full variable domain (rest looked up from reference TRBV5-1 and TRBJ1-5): KAGVTQTPRYLIKTRGQQVTLSCSPISGHRSVSWYQQTPGQGLQFLFEYFSETQRNKGNFPGRFSGRQFSNSRSEMNVSTLELGDSALYLCASSEAGYSNQPQHFGDGTRLSIL.